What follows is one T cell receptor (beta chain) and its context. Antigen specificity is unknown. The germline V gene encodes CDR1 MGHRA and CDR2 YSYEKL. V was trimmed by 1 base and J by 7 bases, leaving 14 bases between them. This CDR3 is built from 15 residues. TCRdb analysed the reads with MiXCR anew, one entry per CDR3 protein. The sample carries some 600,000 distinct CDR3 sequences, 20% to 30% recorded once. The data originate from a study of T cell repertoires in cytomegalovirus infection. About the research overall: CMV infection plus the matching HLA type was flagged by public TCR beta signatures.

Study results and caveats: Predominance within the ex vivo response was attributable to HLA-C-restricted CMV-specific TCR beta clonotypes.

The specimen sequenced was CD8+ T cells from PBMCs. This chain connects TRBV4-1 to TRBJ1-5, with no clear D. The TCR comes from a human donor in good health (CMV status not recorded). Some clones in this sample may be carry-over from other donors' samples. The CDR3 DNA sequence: TGCGCCAGCAGCCAAGGGGGAGGGTTCCCCCAGCCCCAGCATTTT. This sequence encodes CASSQGGGFPQPQHF.